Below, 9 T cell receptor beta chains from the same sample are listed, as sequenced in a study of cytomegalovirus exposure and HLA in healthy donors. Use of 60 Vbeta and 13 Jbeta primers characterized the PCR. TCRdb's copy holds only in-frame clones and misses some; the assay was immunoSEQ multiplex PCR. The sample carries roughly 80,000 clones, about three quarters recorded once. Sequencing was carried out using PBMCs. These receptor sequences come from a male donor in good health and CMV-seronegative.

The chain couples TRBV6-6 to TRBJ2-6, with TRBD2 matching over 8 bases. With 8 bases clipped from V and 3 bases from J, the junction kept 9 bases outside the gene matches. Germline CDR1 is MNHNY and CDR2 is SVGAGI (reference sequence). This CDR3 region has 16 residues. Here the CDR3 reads CASSDRGGGGANVLTF. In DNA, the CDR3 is TGTGCCAGCTCTGACCGGGGGGGAGGTGGGGCCAACGTCCTGACTTTC.

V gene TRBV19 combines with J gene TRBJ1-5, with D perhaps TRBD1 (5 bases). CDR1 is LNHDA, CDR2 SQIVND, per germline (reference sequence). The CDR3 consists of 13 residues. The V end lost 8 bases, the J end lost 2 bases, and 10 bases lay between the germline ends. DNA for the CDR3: TGTGCCAGTCAGGGAGGGGGCAATCAGCCCCAGCATTTT. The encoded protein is CASQGGGNQPQHF.

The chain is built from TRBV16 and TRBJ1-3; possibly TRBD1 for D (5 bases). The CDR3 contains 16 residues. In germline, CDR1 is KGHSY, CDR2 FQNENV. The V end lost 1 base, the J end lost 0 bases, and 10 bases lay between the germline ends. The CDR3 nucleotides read TGTGCCAGCAGCCAATTACAGGCCAACTCTGGAAACACCATATATTTT. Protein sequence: CASSQLQANSGNTIYF.

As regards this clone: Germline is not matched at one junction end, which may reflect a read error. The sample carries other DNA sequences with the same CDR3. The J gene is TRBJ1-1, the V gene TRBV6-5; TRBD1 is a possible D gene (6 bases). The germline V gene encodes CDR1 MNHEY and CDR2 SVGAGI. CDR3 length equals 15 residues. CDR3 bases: TGTGCCAGCAGTTACTCCGGACAGTATAACACTGAAGCCTTCTTT. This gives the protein CASSYSGQYNTEAFF.

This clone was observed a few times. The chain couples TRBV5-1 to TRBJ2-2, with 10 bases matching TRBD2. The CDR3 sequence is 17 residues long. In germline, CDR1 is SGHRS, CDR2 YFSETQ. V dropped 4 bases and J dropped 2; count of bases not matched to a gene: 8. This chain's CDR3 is CASSEVPSGGNTGELFF. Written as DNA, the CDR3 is TGCGCCAGCAGCGAAGTCCCTAGCGGGGGTAACACCGGGGAGCTGTTTTTT.

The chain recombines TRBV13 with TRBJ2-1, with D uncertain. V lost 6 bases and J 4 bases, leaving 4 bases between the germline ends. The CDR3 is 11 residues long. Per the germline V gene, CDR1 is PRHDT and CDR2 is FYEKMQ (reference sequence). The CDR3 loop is CASRSYNEQFF. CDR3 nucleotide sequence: TGTGCCAGCAGGTCATACAATGAGCAGTTCTTC.

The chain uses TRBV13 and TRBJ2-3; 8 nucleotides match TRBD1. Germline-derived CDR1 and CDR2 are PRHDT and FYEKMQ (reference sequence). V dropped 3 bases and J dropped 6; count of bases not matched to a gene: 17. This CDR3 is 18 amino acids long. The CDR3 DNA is TGTGCCAGCAGCTTCGGACAGGGTGTTGTCGAGGGCATGGATACGCAGTATTTT. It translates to CASSFGQGVVEGMDTQYF.

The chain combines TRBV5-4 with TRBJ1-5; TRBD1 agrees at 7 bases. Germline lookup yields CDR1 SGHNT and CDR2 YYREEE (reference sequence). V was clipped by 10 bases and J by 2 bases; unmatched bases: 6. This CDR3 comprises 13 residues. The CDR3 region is CAWNRGGNQPQHF. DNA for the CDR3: TGTGCCTGGAACAGGGGAGGCAATCAGCCCCAGCATTTT.

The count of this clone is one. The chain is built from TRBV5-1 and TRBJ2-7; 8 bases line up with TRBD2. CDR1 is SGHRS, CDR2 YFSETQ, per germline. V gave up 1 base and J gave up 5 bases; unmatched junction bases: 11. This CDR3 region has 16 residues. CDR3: CASSLQTGGVAHEQYF. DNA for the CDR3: TGCGCCAGCAGCTTGCAAACGGGGGGGGTTGCCCACGAGCAGTACTTC. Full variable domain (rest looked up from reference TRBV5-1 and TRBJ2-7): KAGVTQTPRYLIKTRGQQVTLSCSPISGHRSVSWYQQTPGQGLQFLFEYFSETQRNKGNFPGRFSGRQFSNSRSEMNVSTLELGDSALYLCASSLQTGGVAHEQYFGPGTRLTVT.